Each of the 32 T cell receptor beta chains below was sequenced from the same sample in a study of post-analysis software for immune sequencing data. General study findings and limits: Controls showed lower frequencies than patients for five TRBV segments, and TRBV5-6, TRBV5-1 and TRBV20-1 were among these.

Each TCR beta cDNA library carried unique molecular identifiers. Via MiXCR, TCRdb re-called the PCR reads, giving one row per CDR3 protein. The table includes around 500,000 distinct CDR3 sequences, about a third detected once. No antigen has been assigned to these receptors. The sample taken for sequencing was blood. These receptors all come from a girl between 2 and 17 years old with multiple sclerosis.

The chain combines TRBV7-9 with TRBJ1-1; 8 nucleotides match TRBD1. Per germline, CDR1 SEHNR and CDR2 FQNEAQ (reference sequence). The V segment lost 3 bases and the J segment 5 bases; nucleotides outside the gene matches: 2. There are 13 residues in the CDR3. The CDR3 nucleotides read TGTGCCAGCAGCTTGGACAGGGCGACTGAAGCTTTCTTT. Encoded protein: CASSLDRATEAFF.

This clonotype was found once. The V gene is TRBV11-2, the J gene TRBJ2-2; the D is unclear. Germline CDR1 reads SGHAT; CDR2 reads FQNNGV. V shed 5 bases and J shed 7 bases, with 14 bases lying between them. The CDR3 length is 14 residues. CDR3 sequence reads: CASSPPIGIGELFF. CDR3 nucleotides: TGTGCCAGCAGCCCCCCCATAGGGATCGGGGAGCTGTTTTTT.

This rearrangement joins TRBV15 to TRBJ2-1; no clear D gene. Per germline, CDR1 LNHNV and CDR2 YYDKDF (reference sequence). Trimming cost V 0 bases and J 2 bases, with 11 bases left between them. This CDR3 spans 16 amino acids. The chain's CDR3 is CATSRDRVFPYNEQFF. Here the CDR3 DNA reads TGTGCCACCAGCAGAGATCGGGTATTCCCCTACAATGAGCAGTTCTTC.

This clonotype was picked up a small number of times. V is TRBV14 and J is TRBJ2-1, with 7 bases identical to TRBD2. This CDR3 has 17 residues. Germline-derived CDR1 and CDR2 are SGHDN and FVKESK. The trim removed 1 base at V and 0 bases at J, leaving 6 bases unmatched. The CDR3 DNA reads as TGTGCCAGCAGCCAAGCCCCTAGCGGTAGCTCCTACAATGAGCAGTTCTTC. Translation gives CASSQAPSGSSYNEQFF.

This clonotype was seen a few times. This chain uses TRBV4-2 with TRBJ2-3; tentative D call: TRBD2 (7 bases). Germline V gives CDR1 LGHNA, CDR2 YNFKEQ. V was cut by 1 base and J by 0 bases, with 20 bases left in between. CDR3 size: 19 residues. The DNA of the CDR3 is TGTGCCAGCAGCCAAGGACCTCCTTTTGGGGGGGCCAGCACAGATACGCAGTATTTT. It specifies CASSQGPPFGGASTDTQYF.

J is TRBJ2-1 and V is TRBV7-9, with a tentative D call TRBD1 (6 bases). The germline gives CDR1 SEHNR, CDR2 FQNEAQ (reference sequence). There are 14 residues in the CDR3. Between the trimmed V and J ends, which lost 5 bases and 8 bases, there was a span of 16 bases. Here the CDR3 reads CASSLGTRLHEQFF. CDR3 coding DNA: TGTGCCAGCAGCCTAGGGACACGTCTCCATGAGCAGTTCTTC. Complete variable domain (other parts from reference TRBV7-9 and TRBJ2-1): DTGVSQNPRHKITKRGQNVTFRCDPISEHNRLYWYRQTLGQGPEFLTYFQNEAQLEKSRLLSDRFSAERPKGSFSTLEIQRTEQGDSAMYLCASSLGTRLHEQFFGPGTRLTVL.

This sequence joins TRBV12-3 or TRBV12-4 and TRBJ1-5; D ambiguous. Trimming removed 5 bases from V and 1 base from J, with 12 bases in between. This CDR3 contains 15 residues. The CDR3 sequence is CASSPPGSSNQPQHF. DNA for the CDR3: TGTGCCAGCAGTCCCCCAGGATCGAGCAATCAGCCCCAGCATTTT.

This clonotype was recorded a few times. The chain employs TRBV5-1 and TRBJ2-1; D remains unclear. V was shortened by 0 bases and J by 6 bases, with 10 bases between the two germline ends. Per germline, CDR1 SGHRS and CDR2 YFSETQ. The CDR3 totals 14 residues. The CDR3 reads CASSLGPGSNEQFF. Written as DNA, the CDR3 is TGCGCCAGCAGCTTGGGCCCGGGTTCCAATGAGCAGTTCTTC.

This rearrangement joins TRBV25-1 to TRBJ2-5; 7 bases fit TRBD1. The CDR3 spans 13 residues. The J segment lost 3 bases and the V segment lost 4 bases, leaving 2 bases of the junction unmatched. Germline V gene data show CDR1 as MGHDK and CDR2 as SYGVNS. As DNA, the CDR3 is TGTGCCAGCAGTGGGGACAGTAAAGAGACCCAGTACTTC. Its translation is CASSGDSKETQYF.

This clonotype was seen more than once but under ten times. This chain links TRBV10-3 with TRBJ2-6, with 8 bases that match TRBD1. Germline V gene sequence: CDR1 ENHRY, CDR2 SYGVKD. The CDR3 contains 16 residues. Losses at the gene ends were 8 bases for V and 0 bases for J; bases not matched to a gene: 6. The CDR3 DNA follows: TGTGCCATCGGACAGGGCCCCCGCTCTGGGGCCAACGTCCTGACTTTC. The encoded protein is CAIGQGPRSGANVLTF.

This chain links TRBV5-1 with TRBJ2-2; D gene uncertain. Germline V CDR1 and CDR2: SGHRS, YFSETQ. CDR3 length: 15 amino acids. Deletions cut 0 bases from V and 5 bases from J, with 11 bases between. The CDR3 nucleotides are TGCGCCAGCAGCTTGGCCCAGCCTGGAACCGGGGAGCTGTTTTTT. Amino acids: CASSLAQPGTGELFF.

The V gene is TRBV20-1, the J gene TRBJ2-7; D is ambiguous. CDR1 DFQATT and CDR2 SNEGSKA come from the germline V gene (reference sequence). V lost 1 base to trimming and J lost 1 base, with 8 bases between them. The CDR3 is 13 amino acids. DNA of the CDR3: TGCAGTGCTAGAGTTACCGCTTCCTACGAGCAGTACTTC. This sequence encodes CSARVTASYEQYF.

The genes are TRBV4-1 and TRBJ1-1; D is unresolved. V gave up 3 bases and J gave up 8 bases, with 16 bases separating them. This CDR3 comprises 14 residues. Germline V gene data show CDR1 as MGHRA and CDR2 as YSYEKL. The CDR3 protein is CASSQGFMGEEAFF. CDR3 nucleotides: TGCGCCAGCAGCCAGGGGTTCATGGGCGAGGAAGCTTTCTTT.

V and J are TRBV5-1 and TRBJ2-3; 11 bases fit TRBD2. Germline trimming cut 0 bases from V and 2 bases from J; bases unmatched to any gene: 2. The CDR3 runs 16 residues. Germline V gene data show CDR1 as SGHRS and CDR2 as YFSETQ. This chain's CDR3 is CASSLVLAGDTDTQYF. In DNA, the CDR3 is TGCGCCAGCAGCTTGGTACTAGCGGGGGACACAGATACGCAGTATTTT.

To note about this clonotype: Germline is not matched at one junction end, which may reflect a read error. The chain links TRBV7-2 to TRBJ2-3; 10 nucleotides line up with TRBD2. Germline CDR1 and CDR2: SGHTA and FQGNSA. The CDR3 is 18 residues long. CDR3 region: CASSLILRLAGVADMQYF. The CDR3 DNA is TGTGCCAGCAGCTTAATCTTACGCCTAGCGGGGGTCGCAGATATGCAGTATTTT.

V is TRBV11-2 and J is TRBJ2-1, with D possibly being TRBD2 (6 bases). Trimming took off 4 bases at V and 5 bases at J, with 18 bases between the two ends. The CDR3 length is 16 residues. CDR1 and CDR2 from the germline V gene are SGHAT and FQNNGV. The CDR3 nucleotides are TGTGCCAGCAGCTCCCTCGAGGAGGGTAGGAACAATGAGCAGTTCTTC. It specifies CASSSLEEGRNNEQFF. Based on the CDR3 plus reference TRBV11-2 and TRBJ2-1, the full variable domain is EAGVAQSPRYKIIEKRQSVAFWCNPISGHATLYWYQQILGQGPKLLIQFQNNGVVDDSQLPKDRFSAERLKGVDSTLKIQPAKLEDSAVYLCASSSLEEGRNNEQFFGPGTRLTVL.

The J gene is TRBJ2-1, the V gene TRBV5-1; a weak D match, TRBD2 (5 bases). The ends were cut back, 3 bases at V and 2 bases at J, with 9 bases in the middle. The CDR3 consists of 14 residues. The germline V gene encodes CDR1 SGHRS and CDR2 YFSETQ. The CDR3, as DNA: TGCGCCAGCAGCTCCCTGCGGGCCTACAATGAGCAGTTCTTC. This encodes CASSSLRAYNEQFF.

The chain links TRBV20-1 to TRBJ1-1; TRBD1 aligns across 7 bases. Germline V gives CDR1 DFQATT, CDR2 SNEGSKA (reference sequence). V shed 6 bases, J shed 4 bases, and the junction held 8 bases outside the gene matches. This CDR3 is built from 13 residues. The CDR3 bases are TGCAGTGCAACACAGGGGACGAGCACTGAAGCTTTCTTT. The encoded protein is CSATQGTSTEAFF.

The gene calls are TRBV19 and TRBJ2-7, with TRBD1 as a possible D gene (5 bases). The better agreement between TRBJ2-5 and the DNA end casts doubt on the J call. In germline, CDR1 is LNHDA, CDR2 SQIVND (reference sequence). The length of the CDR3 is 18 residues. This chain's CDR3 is CASSRPYRLSTEGETQYF. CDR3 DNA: TGTGCCAGTAGTCGCCCTTACAGGCTATCTACCGAAGGGGAGACCCAGTACTTC.

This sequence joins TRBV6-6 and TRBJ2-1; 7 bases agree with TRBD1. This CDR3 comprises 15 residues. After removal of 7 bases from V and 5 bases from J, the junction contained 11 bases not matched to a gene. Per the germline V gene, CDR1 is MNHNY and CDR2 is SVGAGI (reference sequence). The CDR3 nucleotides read TGTGCCAGCACCCCACCGGACAGGCCTCACAATGAGCAGTTCTTC. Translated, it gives CASTPPDRPHNEQFF.

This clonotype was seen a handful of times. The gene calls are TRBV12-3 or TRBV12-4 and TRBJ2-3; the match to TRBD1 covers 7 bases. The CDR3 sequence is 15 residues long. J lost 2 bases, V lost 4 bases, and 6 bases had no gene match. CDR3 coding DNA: TGTGCCAGCAGTTCGACAGGGAAGCCCACAGATACGCAGTATTTT. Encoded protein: CASSSTGKPTDTQYF.

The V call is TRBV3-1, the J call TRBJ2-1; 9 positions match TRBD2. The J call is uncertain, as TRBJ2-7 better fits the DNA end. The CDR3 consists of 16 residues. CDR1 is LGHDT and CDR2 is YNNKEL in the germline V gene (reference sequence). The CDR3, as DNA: TGTGCCAGCAGCCCCACGGCCAGCGGGGGGCAAAATGAGCAGTACTTC. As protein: CASSPTASGGQNEQYF.

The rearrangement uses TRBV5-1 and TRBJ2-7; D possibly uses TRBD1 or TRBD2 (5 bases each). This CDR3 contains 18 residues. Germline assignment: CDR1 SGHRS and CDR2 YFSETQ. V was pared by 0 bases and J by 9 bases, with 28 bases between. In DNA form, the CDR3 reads TGCGCCAGCAGCTTGGCACTGCCCCCGGGGCAGACCTACGCAGGGCAGTACTTC. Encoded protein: CASSLALPPGQTYAGQYF.

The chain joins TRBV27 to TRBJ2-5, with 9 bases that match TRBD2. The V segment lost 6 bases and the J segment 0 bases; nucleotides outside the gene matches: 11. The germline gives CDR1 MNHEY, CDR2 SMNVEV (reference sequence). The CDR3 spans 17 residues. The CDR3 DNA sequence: TGTGCCAGCAGCCCTCTGCGGAGCGGGGGGTACCAAGAGACCCAGTACTTC. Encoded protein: CASSPLRSGGYQETQYF.

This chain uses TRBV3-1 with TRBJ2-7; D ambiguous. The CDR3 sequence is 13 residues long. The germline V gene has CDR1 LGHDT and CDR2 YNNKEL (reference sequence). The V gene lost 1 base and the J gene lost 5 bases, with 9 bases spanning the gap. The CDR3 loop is CASSQGPWDEQYF. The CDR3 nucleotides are TGTGCCAGCAGCCAAGGGCCCTGGGACGAGCAGTACTTC.

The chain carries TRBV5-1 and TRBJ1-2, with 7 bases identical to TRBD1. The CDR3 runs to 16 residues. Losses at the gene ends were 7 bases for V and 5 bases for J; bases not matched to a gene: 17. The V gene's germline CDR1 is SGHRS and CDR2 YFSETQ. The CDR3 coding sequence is TGCGCCAGCTCAGGAGAAGGGGGCCAAGCCGTTTATGGCTACACCTTC. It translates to CASSGEGGQAVYGYTF.

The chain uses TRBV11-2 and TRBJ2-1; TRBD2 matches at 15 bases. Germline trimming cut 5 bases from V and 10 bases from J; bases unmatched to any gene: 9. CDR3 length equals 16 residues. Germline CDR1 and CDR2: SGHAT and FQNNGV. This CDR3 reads CASSLRTSGRAEEQFF. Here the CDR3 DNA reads TGTGCCAGCAGCCTTCGGACTAGCGGGAGGGCGGAGGAGCAGTTCTTC.

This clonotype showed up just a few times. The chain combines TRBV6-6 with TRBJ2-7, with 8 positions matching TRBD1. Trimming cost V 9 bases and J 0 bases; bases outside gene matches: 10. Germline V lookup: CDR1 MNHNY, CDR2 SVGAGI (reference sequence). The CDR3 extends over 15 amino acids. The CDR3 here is CASQLDRETSYEQYF. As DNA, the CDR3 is TGTGCCAGTCAACTGGACAGGGAGACCTCCTACGAGCAGTACTTC.

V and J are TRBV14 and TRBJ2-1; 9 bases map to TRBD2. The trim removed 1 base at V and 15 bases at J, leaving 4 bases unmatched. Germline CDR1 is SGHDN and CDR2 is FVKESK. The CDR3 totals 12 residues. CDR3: CASSQVGTSRFF. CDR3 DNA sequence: TGTGCCAGCAGCCAAGTAGGGACTAGCCGGTTCTTC.

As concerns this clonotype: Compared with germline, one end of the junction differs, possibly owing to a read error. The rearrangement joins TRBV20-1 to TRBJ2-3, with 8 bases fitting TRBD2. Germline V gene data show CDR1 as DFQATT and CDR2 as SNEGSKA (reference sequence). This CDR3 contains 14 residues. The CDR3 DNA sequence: TGCAGTGTTTTCGGGGGGGCTGTCACAGATACGCCGTATTTT. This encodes CSVFGGAVTDTPYF.

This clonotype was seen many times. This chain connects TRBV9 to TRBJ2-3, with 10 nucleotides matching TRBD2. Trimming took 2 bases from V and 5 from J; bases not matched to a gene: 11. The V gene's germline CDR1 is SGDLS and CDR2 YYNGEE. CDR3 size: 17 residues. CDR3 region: CASSVPPSGGARDTQYF. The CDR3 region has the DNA TGTGCCAGCAGCGTTCCCCCGAGCGGGGGGGCCAGAGATACGCAGTATTTT.

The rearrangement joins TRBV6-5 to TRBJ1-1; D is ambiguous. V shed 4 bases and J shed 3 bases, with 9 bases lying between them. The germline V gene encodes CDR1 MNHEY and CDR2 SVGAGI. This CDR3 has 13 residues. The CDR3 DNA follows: TGTGCCAGCAGTTGGAGTGGTGACACTGAAGCTTTCTTT. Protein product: CASSWSGDTEAFF.